These T cell receptor beta chains were read from a single sample in a study of cytomegalovirus exposure and HLA in healthy donors. Repertoires were generated with immunoSEQ multiplex PCR, while TCRdb's copy carries only in-frame clones and drops some. The profile covers some 90,000 clones, with roughly nine tenths appearing a single time and roughly 4% taken by the ten largest. Material for sequencing was PBMCs. The receptors here all came from a woman aged 25 to 39 in good health and CMV-seronegative. Both conserved end residues are part of each CDR3. The D gene is left open where the match is weak. Some rows have no size entry. The others give once, few or many, or a class for an expanded clone.

TRBJ1-2 . 15 . TRBV7-2 TGTGCCAGCAGCACCCGAGGGAGCGCTAACTATGGCTACACCTTC CASSTRGSANYGYTF
TRBJ2-7 . 12 . TRBV7-6 TGTGCCAGCAGTCTGAATACCGGCGAGCAGTACTTC CASSLNTGEQYF
TRBJ1-1 . 15 . TRBV5-1 TGCGCCAGCAGCTTGACCGTGACAGCGAACACTGAAGCTTTCTTT CASSLTVTANTEAFF
TRBJ2-1 . 15 TRBD2 TRBV6-5 TGTGCCAGCAGTTCAAGACTAGCGGGAAACAATGAGCAGTTCTTC CASSSRLAGNNEQFF
TRBJ1-2 . 16 TRBD1 TRBV7-2 TGTGCCAGCAGCTTTTTAGGACAGGTGGGGTATGGAGGCTACACCTTC CASSFLGQVGYGGYTF
TRBJ2-7 . 13 . TRBV11-2 TGTGCCAGCAGTCCCGACAGGTCCTACGAGCAGTACTTC CASSPDRSYEQYF
TRBJ2-2 . 15 TRBD2 TRBV2 TGTGCCAGCATACTAGCGGGAGAAGGTACCGGGGAGCTGTTTTTT CASILAGEGTGELFF
TRBJ2-3 . 17 TRBD2 TRBV6-1 TGTGCCAGCAGTGTCAGCTCGGCTAGCGGGGTTGGCGATACGCAGTATTTT CASSVSSASGVGDTQYF
TRBJ1-1 . 11 . TRBV19 TGTGCCAGTAGTGTATACACTGAAGCTTTCTTT CASSVYTEAFF
TRBJ2-1 . 15 TRBD2 TRBV6-1 TGTGCCAGCATACGTTCCGGGACTAGTTACAATGAGCAGTTCTTC CASIRSGTSYNEQFF
TRBJ2-7 . 15 TRBD1 TRBV15 TGTGCCACCAGCAGAGTTGGACGACAGGGGACGGGGCAGTACTTC CATSRVGRQGTGQYF
TRBJ1-2 few 12 . TRBV29-1 TGCAGCGTTGGTTCGGACACCACCGAATACACCTTC CSVGSDTTEYTF
TRBJ1-2 . 15 . TRBV19 TGTGCCAGTAGTATACAGGGGCGCTCTAACTATGGCTACACCTTC CASSIQGRSNYGYTF
TRBJ2-5 . 14 TRBD1 TRBV19 TGTGCCAGTGCGGCCAAACAGGGGGCGGAGACCCAGTACTTC CASAAKQGAETQYF
TRBJ2-5 few 11 . TRBV2 TGTGCCAGCAGTGAACAAAAGACCCAGTACTTC CASSEQKTQYF
TRBJ2-7 . 14 TRBD2 TRBV28 TGTGCCAGCAAGCCGGGAGGGTCCTCCTACGAGCAGTACTTC CASKPGGSSYEQYF
TRBJ1-2 . 15 TRBD1 TRBV5-1 TGCGCCAGCAGCTCATACCGGGACAGGGGATATGGCTACACCTTC CASSSYRDRGYGYTF
TRBJ2-2 . 14 TRBD2 TRBV28 TGTGCCAGCGGGGGGGGGACTGGCACCGGGGAGCTGTTTTTT CASGGGTGTGELFF
TRBJ1-1 . 14 . TRBV7-2 TGTGCCAGCACCCCGGGAGGGCTGAACACTGAAGCTTTCTTT CASTPGGLNTEAFF
TRBJ2-2 . 13 . TRBV6-5 TGTGCCAGCAGTCCCAGCGGCACCGGGGAGCTGTTTTTT CASSPSGTGELFF
TRBJ1-1 . 17 TRBD1 TRBV2 TGTGCCAGCAGAGAACAAGGGGGCCAGGGAATGAACACTGAAGCTTTCTTT CASREQGGQGMNTEAFF
TRBJ2-7 . 13 . TRBV18 TGTGCCAGCTCTTTCGTGGAGGGACACGAGCAGTACTTC CASSFVEGHEQYF
TRBJ2-7 . 14 TRBD1 TRBV6-5 TGTGCCAGCAGACGGGGACAGGGAAACTACGAGCAGTACTTC CASRRGQGNYEQYF
TRBJ1-1 . 13 TRBD1 TRBV10-3 TGTGCCATCAGTGACGGGCAGGGGGGTGAAGCTTTCTTT CAISDGQGGEAFF
TRBJ2-3 . 16 TRBD2 TRBV9 TGTGCCAGCAGCGTAGGGAATGCGGGGGGGCAAGATACGCAGTATTTT CASSVGNAGGQDTQYF
TRBJ1-4 . 16 TRBD1 TRBV4-2 TGTGCCAGCAGCCAGATCCGGGACAGAACTGTTGAAAAACTGTTTTTT CASSQIRDRTVEKLFF
TRBJ1-5 . 13 . TRBV15 TGTGCCACCAGCAGAGATAATCTCCAGCCCCAGCATTTT CATSRDNLQPQHF
TRBJ1-2 few 16 TRBD1 TRBV13 TGTGCCAGCAGCCAGACGGGACAGGGAACGGTGTACGGCTACACCTTC CASSQTGQGTVYGYTF
TRBJ1-2 . 20 . TRBV2 TGTGCCAGCAGTGAAAAATGGCAGGGATCGTTTTTCCAGTCTAACTATGGCTACACCTTC CASSEKWQGSFFQSNYGYTF